In this sample, the clone carrying this T cell receptor (beta chain) is large. Antigen unknown. The sample's time point: week 11, during vaccination. Vaccination used 300 ug of mutant IDH1 20-mer peptide per dose, with topical imiquimod. These data come from a study of a mutant IDH1 vaccine in newly diagnosed glioma. The overall study: All eight of the vaccinations patients received fell in weeks 1, 3, 5, 7, 11, 15, 19 and 23. Radiotherapy, temozolomide, or both had been given previously, and both were given to most.

Study-wide results and limits: With respect to changes in top peripheral T cell clonotypes, pseudoprogression seemed unrelated.

Germline CDR1 and CDR2: MNHEY and SVGAGI. Trimming cost V 6 bases and J 2 bases, with 4 bases left between them. This CDR3 has 11 residues. Repertoires were generated with immunoSEQ multiplex PCR, while TCRdb's copy carries only in-frame clones and drops some. The sample yields about 31,000 clones, roughly three quarters seen once. This clonotype was obtained from a man aged 25 to 40 with glioma. The chain couples TRBV6-5 to TRBJ1-1; D is uncertain. The input for sequencing was PBMCs, taken from a glioma patient whose treatment included an IDH1 peptide vaccine. CDR3 sequence (DNA): TGTGCCAGCAGGACCAACACTGAAGCTTTCTTT. Amino acid sequence: CASRTNTEAFF.